This TCR beta chain appears in the sequencing data of a study of T cell changes during pregnancy in multiple sclerosis. Trimming pared 2 bases from V and 2 bases from J, leaving 14 bases between. This CDR3 region has 16 residues. CDR1 and CDR2 from the germline V gene are SNHLY and FYNNEI. The method was immunoSEQ multiplex PCR; TCRdb's version includes in-frame clones alone and lacks a portion of them. The sample lists some 68,000 clones, roughly nine tenths occurring once. The chain has TRBV2 and TRBJ2-3, with unresolved D. The clonotype was recovered from a female donor in good health, enrolled as a control in a pregnancy study. Sequences were derived from peripheral blood, sampled in the second trimester of pregnancy. CDR3 in DNA: TGTGCCAGCAGTGAACGAACGTCGTTGGCCACAGATACGCAGTATTTT. Protein sequence: CASSERTSLATDTQYF.